The 17 T cell receptor beta chains below come from one sample, sequenced in a study of T cells in Graves' hyperthyroidism and ophthalmopathy. Template material for amplifying TCR beta CDR3 regions consisted of RNA transcripts. In the first-round RT-PCR of the TCR CDR3, the HTBI primer set was used. TCRdb reanalysed the multiplex PCR reads using MiXCR and keeps one entry per CDR3 protein. The repertoire holds about 380,000 distinct CDR3 sequences, with roughly 12% as singletons. The sample was blood. Receptors were obtained from a man younger than 45 with Graves' hyperthyroidism that later progressed to Graves' ophthalmopathy.

This clonotype was seen at least ten times. The V and J genes are TRBV12-3 or TRBV12-4 and TRBJ1-6; D is unresolved. The CDR3 runs 16 residues. V shed 3 bases and J shed 4 bases, with 13 bases lying between them. The CDR3 loop reads CASSLILGRYNSPLHF. The CDR3, as DNA: TGTGCCAGCAGTTTGATACTAGGGCGGTATAATTCACCCCTCCACTTT.

This clonotype was detected many times. The chain combines TRBV2 with TRBJ2-5; D is undetermined. This CDR3 is 13 amino acids long. Per germline, CDR1 SNHLY and CDR2 FYNNEI. Trimming shortened V by 6 bases and J by 0 bases, and 8 bases separated the two germline ends. The CDR3 sequence: CASSKTYQETQYF. Written as DNA, the CDR3 is TGTGCCAGCAGCAAAACGTACCAAGAGACCCAGTACTTC.

Ten or more counts support this clonotype. The chain carries TRBV27 and TRBJ2-3, with 7 bases matching TRBD1. The CDR3 runs to 17 residues. The V gene end was trimmed by 7 bases and the J gene end by 2 bases; junction bases not matched to a gene: 15. Germline V gives CDR1 MNHEY, CDR2 SMNVEV (reference sequence). The CDR3: CASNPDATGLITDTQYF. CDR3 sequence (DNA): TGTGCCAGCAACCCCGACGCGACAGGGCTAATCACAGATACGCAGTATTTT.

The chain combines TRBV19 with TRBJ1-1; D is undetermined. CDR1 LNHDA and CDR2 SQIVND come from the germline V gene (reference sequence). This CDR3 is built from 12 residues. Deletions cut 6 bases from V and 1 base from J, with 6 bases between. The CDR3 DNA reads as TGTGCCAGTAGGCAGGAGAACACTGAAGCTTTCTTT. This gives the protein CASRQENTEAFF.

This clonotype was seen repeatedly, ten times or more. The chain joins TRBV28 to TRBJ2-3; TRBD2 matches at 8 bases. Germline CDR1 reads MDHEN; CDR2 reads SYDVKM. The CDR3 covers 15 residues. J lost 3 bases, V lost 4 bases, and 6 bases had no gene match. The CDR3 DNA is TGTGCCAGCAGTTCGCCGGGACTAGTGACAGATACGCAGTATTTT. Residues: CASSSPGLVTDTQYF.

This clonotype has a count of ten or more. The chain combines TRBV7-8 with TRBJ1-2, with 10 bases fitting TRBD1. This CDR3 has 16 residues. V shed 1 base, J shed 2 bases, and the junction held 4 bases outside the gene matches. Germline loops: CDR1 SGHVS, CDR2 FQNEAQ. CDR3 coding DNA: TGTGCCAGCAGCTTAGATCCGGGACAGGGGAACTATGGCTACACCTTC. Encoded protein: CASSLDPGQGNYGYTF. Filled out from reference TRBV7-8 and TRBJ1-2, the complete variable domain reads GAGVSQSPRYKVAKRGQDVALRCDPISGHVSLFWYQQALGQGPEFLTYFQNEAQLDKSGLPSDRFFAERPEGSVSTLKIQRTQQEDSAVYLCASSLDPGQGNYGYTFGSGTRLTVV.

The sample holds many counts of this clonotype. The rearrangement joins TRBV18 to TRBJ1-5, with D possibly being TRBD1 (5 bases). The CDR3 runs to 14 residues. The ends were cut back, 2 bases at V and 5 bases at J, with 10 bases in the middle. The V gene's germline CDR1 is KGHSH and CDR2 LQKENI. Written as DNA, the CDR3 is TGTGCCAGCTCACCAGGGTTGGGGGATCAGCCCCAGCATTTT. This encodes CASSPGLGDQPQHF. The entire variable domain, with the rest obtained from reference TRBV18 and TRBJ1-5, is as follows: NAGVMQNPRHLVRRRGQEARLRCSPMKGHSHVYWYRQLPEEGLKFMVYLQKENIIDESGMPKERFSAEFPKEGPSILRIQQVVRGDSAAYFCASSPGLGDQPQHFGDGTRLSIL.

This clonotype was counted many times. The genes are TRBV20-1 and TRBJ1-6; D possibly corresponds to TRBD1 (5 bases). Trimming shortened V by 4 bases and J by 8 bases, and 18 bases separated the two germline ends. The CDR3 extends over 15 amino acids. Germline loops: CDR1 DFQATT, CDR2 SNEGSKA (reference sequence). This CDR3 is CSATPHRDGYSPLHF. The CDR3 coding sequence is TGCAGTGCTACTCCTCACCGGGACGGCTATTCACCCCTCCACTTT.

In its sample, this clonotype was seen a few times. V gene TRBV6-5 combines with J gene TRBJ1-6, with D hard to call. V was shortened by 1 base and J by 4 bases, with 11 bases between the two germline ends. The CDR3 consists of 16 residues. Germline CDR1 MNHEY, CDR2 SVGAGI. The CDR3 region has the DNA TGTGCCAGCAGTTACTTGGGAGGCCGATATAATTCACCCCTCCACTTT. Protein: CASSYLGGRYNSPLHF.

This clonotype was detected ten times or more. The rearrangement uses TRBV28 and TRBJ2-1; no reliable D call. CDR3 length: 18 residues. Germline V gene lookup returns CDR1 MDHEN and CDR2 SYDVKM. Trimming removed 4 bases at V and 0 bases at J, with 19 bases between. CDR3 amino acids: CASSSRLSAASSYNEQFF. The CDR3 coding sequence is TGTGCCAGCAGTTCCCGCCTATCGGCGGCCAGCTCCTACAATGAGCAGTTCTTC.

There are a few counts of this clonotype. The CDR3 protein is CASKPEGGHHGYTF. The CDR3 DNA follows: TGCGCCAGTAAACCCGAAGGGGGCCATCATGGCTACACCTTC. J is TRBJ1-2 and V is TRBV5-1; 7 bases are a match to TRBD1. The trim removed 8 bases at V and 6 bases at J, leaving 13 bases unmatched. Germline V gene sequence: CDR1 SGHRS, CDR2 YFSETQ. CDR3 length: 14 residues.

The chain recombines TRBV15 with TRBJ2-5; D not certain. The germline V gene encodes CDR1 LNHNV and CDR2 YYDKDF (reference sequence). V shed 0 bases and J shed 2 bases, with 13 bases lying between them. CDR3 length equals 16 residues. This CDR3 is CATSRDPGRSQETQYF. The CDR3 coding sequence is TGTGCCACCAGCAGAGATCCTGGACGATCTCAAGAGACCCAGTACTTC. Looking up the rest from reference TRBV15 and TRBJ2-5 gives the full variable domain: DAMVIQNPRYQVTQFGKPVTLSCSQTLNHNVMYWYQQKSSQAPKLLFHYYDKDFNNEADTPDNFQSRRPNTSFCFLDIRSPGLGDTAMYLCATSRDPGRSQETQYFGPGTRLLVL.

In this sample, this clonotype turned up a few times. The chain carries TRBV29-1 and TRBJ2-1; the D gene could be TRBD1 or TRBD2 (6 bases each). The CDR3 contains 15 residues. Looked up from germline, CDR1 is SQVTM and CDR2 is ANQGSEA. V lost 1 base and J lost 6, with 16 bases in between. The DNA of the CDR3 is TGCAGCGTTGAAGGACAGGCGGGGCAAGGCAATGAGCAGTTCTTC. Translated: CSVEGQAGQGNEQFF.

This clonotype has a count of ten or more. The rearrangement joins TRBV7-2 to TRBJ2-1; D is tentatively TRBD1 or TRBD2 (5 bases each). Trimming removed 5 bases from V and 3 bases from J, with 17 bases in between. Germline CDR1 SGHTA, CDR2 FQGNSA. CDR3 length: 16 residues. The CDR3 sequence is CASSISGTKHYNEQFF. In DNA, the CDR3 is TGTGCCAGCAGCATCTCCGGGACGAAGCACTACAATGAGCAGTTCTTC.

This clonotype was counted only a few times. This chain links TRBV7-9 with TRBJ2-2; D uncertain. The CDR3 has 14 amino acids. Trimming shortened V by 1 base and J by 0 bases, and 3 bases separated the two germline ends. Per germline, CDR1 SEHNR and CDR2 FQNEAQ (reference sequence). In DNA form, the CDR3 reads TGTGCCAGCAGCTTAGAACCGAACACCGGGGAGCTGTTTTTT. Residues: CASSLEPNTGELFF.

This chain joins TRBV6-2 or TRBV6-3 and TRBJ1-2; 7 bases are shared with TRBD1. CDR1 is MNHEY, CDR2 SVGEGT, per germline. There are 14 residues in the CDR3. V trimming: 2 bases; J trimming: 8 bases; junction bases outside the gene matches: 8. The CDR3 nucleotides are TGTGCCAGCAGTTACACCCGGGACAGTTACGGCTACACCTTC. It specifies CASSYTRDSYGYTF.

The V gene is TRBV10-3, the J gene TRBJ2-5; either TRBD1 or TRBD2 may supply D (5 bases each). The length of the CDR3 is 13 residues. Between the trimmed V and J ends, which lost 5 bases and 5 bases, there was a span of 12 bases. Germline V CDR1 and CDR2: ENHRY, SYGVKD. For the CDR3, the DNA is TGTGCCATCAGTTTGGGACCTCGGGAGACCCAGTACTTC. Its translation: CAISLGPRETQYF.